This T cell receptor beta chain was captured by sequencing in a study of beta chain features in type 1 diabetes (dated by TCRdb to the late 2010s). The study in broad terms: No differences in mean age, gender distribution, total cell number or subset yield were found between patients and healthy donors. Regulatory and stem cell-like memory subsets were isolated from only 8 patients and about eight healthy donors, whereas naive and central memory subsets came from all 30 or so donors. Across all samples, around 99 million sorted cells were examined, and cell number per subset correlated strongly with RNA yield. In the study, TCRB repertoires of sorted circulating CD4+ T cell subsets from recently diagnosed type 1 diabetes patients were compared with those of matched healthy donors.

Each donor gave one peripheral blood draw, averaging around 0.11 L, which was collected into heparinised tubes. A BD FACSAria II and a panel including CD45RO, CCR7, CD25, CD127, CD95 and CD27 were used to sort naive, central memory, regulatory and stem cell-like memory CD4+ T cells. Every sorted population had a purity above 95%. PBMCs were isolated right away by Lymphoprep density gradient centrifugation and were stained directly, without culture. So that batch effects would be minimized, each experiment stained and sorted samples in pairs, pairing one healthy donor with one patient. CDR3 length: 14 amino acids, cysteine to phenylalanine. Only the CDR3 portion is preserved as DNA: 42 bases, with reading frame beginning at the first base. CDR1 and CDR2 are drawn from the germline V gene: KGHSH, LQKENI. From V the trimming removes 4 bases and from J it removes 3 bases, while the gene matches leave 3 bases of the junction unaccounted for.

A note on this clone: Its antigen remains unidentified. Base quality data are lacking; no much larger clone is found one base away.

The High Capacity cDNA Reverse Transcription Kit was used to reverse transcribe all of the isolated RNA, meaning that expressed TCRB transcripts were what got sequenced. Naive, central memory and regulatory T cell samples underwent deep immunoSEQ sequencing, averaging roughly 3.4 million total reads per sample. After sorted cells were lysed in RLT buffer, RNA was extracted with DNase-treated RNeasy Micro or Mini kits, with the choice depending on cell number. To prevent cross-contamination, each cell subset was processed individually, whereas patient and healthy donor samples were processed jointly. The immunoSEQ multiplex PCR was used to amplify TCRB sequences from cDNA, generating 87-bp fragments that spanned the CDR3 region. Sequencing of the amplicons was performed on the Illumina HiSeq platform. Per the source publication's procedure: PCR bias was computationally corrected using synthetic template baselines, reads within Hamming distance 2 were collapsed, and singletons that could not be merged were discarded. Reads were aligned to IMGT to assign V, D and J genes, CDR3 length, and insertions or deletions at six rearrangement sites. Within each subset, clonotype counts were normalized to the number of sorted cells before true diversity and Gini coefficients were calculated with the tcR R package. The overlap coefficient, calculated on TCRB nucleotide sequences, was used to measure repertoire sharing. TCRdb holds this immuneACCESS table with in-frame rearrangements only. Some clones are missing; in checked studies, unresolved V genes explain under half, and the rest has no known cause. From that table come the V and J calls and clone size; the DNA was used to work out D and trimming. This sample gives 120,000 to 150,000 clones in total; 6.9% of them show up just once. The biggest ten clones account for 1.1% to 1.5% of the sample.

Paper-wide results and their limitations: Type 1 diabetes patients showed a moderate but significant shortening of TCRB CDR3 length in all four CD4+ subsets. Naive, central memory and regulatory TCRB repertoires appeared more similar among patients than among healthy donors. HLA sub-analyses involved small numbers of individuals, so any influence of HLA type on TCRB rearrangement remained unresolved. Sequencing cDNA rather than genomic DNA could over-represent highly expressing activated cells, although activation and CD3 levels did not differ between groups. PCR may preferentially amplify shorter templates, but because patient and control samples were amplified and corrected together, any resulting skew would affect both groups equally. At VDJ recombination sites, type 1 diabetes patients had fewer insertions and more deleted nucleotides, which implies abnormalities in thymic rearrangement.

The source material was central memory CD4+ T cells from blood. This receptor was obtained from a woman aged 25 to 39 in good health. The chain employs TRBV18 and TRBJ1-2; TRBD1 lines up with 9 middle nucleotides. At the DNA level, the sequence is TGTGCCAGCTCACGAGACAGGGGGGACTATGGCTACACCTTC. Its translation is CASSRDRGDYGYTF.